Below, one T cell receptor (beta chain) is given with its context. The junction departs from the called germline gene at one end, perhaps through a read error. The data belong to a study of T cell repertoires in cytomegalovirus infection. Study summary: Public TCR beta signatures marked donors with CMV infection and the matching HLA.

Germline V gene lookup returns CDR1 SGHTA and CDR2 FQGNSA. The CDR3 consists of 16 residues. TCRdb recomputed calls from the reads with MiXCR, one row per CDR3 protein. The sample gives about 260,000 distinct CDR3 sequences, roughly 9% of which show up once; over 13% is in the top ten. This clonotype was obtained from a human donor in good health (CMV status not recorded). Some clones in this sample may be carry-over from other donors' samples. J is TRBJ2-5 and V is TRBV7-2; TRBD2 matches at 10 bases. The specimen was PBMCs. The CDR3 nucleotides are TGTGCCAACAGCTTAGCCGGGACTAGCGCGGGACAGACCCAGTACTTC. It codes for CANSLAGTSAGQTQYF.